The 32 T cell receptor beta chains below all came from one sample that was sequenced in a study of blood T cell repertoires in COVID-19. Measured with immunoSEQ multiplex PCR; TCRdb has only the in-frame clones, and not every one. Here the sample spans around 260,000 clones, 70% to 90% being singletons. Sequencing was carried out using PBMCs or T cells enriched from blood (not recorded which). These receptors came from a woman aged 25-40 years who had recovered from COVID-19.

This clone was found once. The CDR3 bases are TGTGCCAGCGGAGGGGGCAATCAGCCCCAGCATTTT. Its translation is CASGGGNQPQHF. The chain links TRBV3-1 (or the pseudogene TRBV3-2) to TRBJ1-5; weak D call: TRBD1 (5 bases). The V gene's germline CDR1 is LGHDT and CDR2 YNNKEL (reference sequence). Trimming cost V 8 bases and J 2 bases, with 7 bases left between them. This CDR3 region has 12 residues.

To note about this clone: A much larger clone lies one base from this, so it may be a read error. The rearrangement links TRBV11-3 to TRBJ1-1; no reliable D call. Trimming pared 4 bases from V and 0 bases from J, leaving 6 bases between. CDR3 length: 13 amino acids. Germline assignment: CDR1 SGHNT and CDR2 YENEEA. The CDR3 DNA follows: TGTGCCAGCAGCTCTCAGGTGAACACTGAAGCTTTCTTT. This codes for CASSSQVNTEAFF.

The chain uses TRBV25-1 and TRBJ1-4, with TRBD1 as a possible D gene (6 bases). Germline V gene data show CDR1 as MGHDK and CDR2 as SYGVNS. CDR3 size: 18 residues. Trimming shortened V by 0 bases and J by 8 bases, and 22 bases separated the two germline ends. The CDR3, as DNA: TGTGCCAGCAGTGAATACGAGGGCGGGTGGGGGGGCGAGGAAAAACTGTTTTTT. It specifies CASSEYEGGWGGEEKLFF.

This clone has only one observation. The chain is built from TRBV6-1 and TRBJ2-2; 7 nucleotides line up with TRBD1. CDR1 and CDR2 (germline): MNHNS, SASEGT. The J segment lost 1 base and the V segment lost 2 bases, leaving 4 bases of the junction unmatched. The CDR3 covers 16 residues. The CDR3 DNA follows: TGTGCCAGCAGTGAACAGACAGGGTGGAACACCGGGGAGCTGTTTTTT. Amino acids: CASSEQTGWNTGELFF.

The chain is built from TRBV11-2 and TRBJ2-2; TRBD1 matches 10 bases. V shed 2 bases and J 5 bases; nucleotides not matched to a gene: 8. CDR1 is SGHAT, CDR2 FQNNGV, per germline. CDR3 size: 17 residues. The CDR3 here is CASSLIAGTGVTGELFF. The DNA of the CDR3 is TGTGCCAGCAGCTTAATCGCCGGGACAGGGGTGACCGGGGAGCTGTTTTTT.

J is TRBJ2-7 and V is TRBV19, with D possibly being TRBD2 (5 bases). V was pared by 6 bases and J by 4 bases, with 19 bases between. CDR3 length equals 15 residues. Germline lookup yields CDR1 LNHDA and CDR2 SQIVND (reference sequence). DNA for the CDR3: TGTGCCAGTAGCATTGGGCCGGGGAGTTCTTACGAGCAGTACTTC. Translation gives CASSIGPGSSYEQYF.

V and J are TRBV6-5 and TRBJ1-2, with D possibly matching TRBD1 (6 bases). This CDR3 region has 14 residues. Germline CDR1 MNHEY, CDR2 SVGAGI. V shed 5 bases and J shed 4 bases, with 14 bases lying between them. This chain's CDR3 is CASSIQGTTYGYTF. The CDR3 DNA follows: TGTGCCAGCAGTATACAGGGCACCACCTATGGCTACACCTTC.

This rearrangement joins TRBV28 to TRBJ1-1; a weak D match, TRBD1 (6 bases). V gave up 7 bases and J gave up 4 bases, with 25 bases separating them. Germline lookup yields CDR1 MDHEN and CDR2 SYDVKM. The CDR3 is 17 residues long. The CDR3, as DNA: TGTGCCAGCACATTCTTCCAGGGGTCACGGCTAGGCACTGAAGCTTTCTTT. The encoded protein is CASTFFQGSRLGTEAFF.

The genes are TRBV29-1 and TRBJ2-7; TRBD1 agrees at 9 bases. V was pared by 3 bases and J by 8 bases, with 11 bases of the junction left unmatched. This CDR3 contains 14 residues. Germline V CDR1 and CDR2: SQVTM, ANQGSEA. The CDR3 protein is CSVDLGQGRFQQYF. The CDR3 DNA sequence: TGCAGCGTTGATTTGGGACAGGGTCGGTTCCAGCAGTACTTC.

The rearrangement links TRBV3-1 (or the pseudogene TRBV3-2) to TRBJ1-2, with TRBD1 matching 7 bases. With 4 bases clipped from V and 0 bases from J, the junction kept 8 bases outside the gene matches. Germline lookup yields CDR1 LGHDT and CDR2 YNNKEL (reference sequence). CDR3 length: 16 residues. The CDR3 loop is CASSRQTGAANYGYTF. In nucleotides, the CDR3 is TGTGCCAGCAGCCGGCAAACAGGGGCCGCTAACTATGGCTACACCTTC.

This clone has a single count. CDR3 sequence (DNA): TGTGCCAGCAGGTTGGACAACCTAGCCAAAAACATTCAGTACTTC. Residues: CASRLDNLAKNIQYF. The chain recombines TRBV7-9 with TRBJ2-4; D may be TRBD1 (5 bases). CDR3 length: 15 residues. Between the trimmed V and J ends, which lost 6 bases and 0 bases, there was a span of 12 bases. From germline, CDR1 is SEHNR and CDR2 FQNEAQ (reference sequence).

V is TRBV24-1 and J is TRBJ2-7, with D maybe TRBD1 (5 bases). The germline V and J ends were trimmed by 5 bases and 0 bases, with 10 bases remaining between them. The CDR3 sequence is 14 residues long. Germline assignment: CDR1 KGHDR and CDR2 SFDVKD. The CDR3: CATSGPGNSYEQYF. The CDR3 bases are TGTGCCACCAGTGGACCAGGGAACTCCTACGAGCAGTACTTC.

Here the CDR3 DNA reads TGTGCCAGCAGTCCCCCCTCTAGCACAGATACGCAGTATTTT. Its translation: CASSPPSSTDTQYF. This chain links TRBV6-2 or TRBV6-3 with TRBJ2-3; D ambiguous. V lost 5 bases and J 0 bases, leaving 9 bases between the germline ends. Germline lookup yields CDR1 MNHEY and CDR2 SVGEGT. The CDR3 is 14 residues long.

The chain links TRBV3-1 (or the pseudogene TRBV3-2) to TRBJ1-1, with D perhaps TRBD1 (5 bases). The CDR3 totals 15 residues. From germline, CDR1 is LGHDT and CDR2 YNNKEL (reference sequence). Trimming removed 0 bases from V and 0 bases from J, with 8 bases in between. In nucleotides, the CDR3 is TGTGCCAGCAGCCAAGATAAGGACATGAACACTGAAGCTTTCTTT. It encodes CASSQDKDMNTEAFF.

The V and J genes are TRBV6-5 and TRBJ2-7; 7 bases are shared with TRBD1. The V gene end was trimmed by 5 bases and the J gene end by 1 base; junction bases not matched to a gene: 8. The V gene's germline CDR1 is MNHEY and CDR2 SVGAGI. The CDR3 loop spans 15 amino acids. CDR3 nucleotide sequence: TGTGCCAGCAGTATCGCTAGGGACAGATCCTACGAGCAGTACTTC. It yields the protein CASSIARDRSYEQYF.

The chain couples TRBV7-3 to TRBJ2-1, with 11 bases aligning to TRBD1. Germline trimming cut 5 bases from V and 7 bases from J; bases unmatched to any gene: 7. Germline-derived CDR1 and CDR2 are SGHTA and FQGTGA. This CDR3 contains 15 residues. The CDR3: CASSLPGTGGNEQFF. CDR3 sequence (DNA): TGTGCCAGCAGCCTCCCAGGGACAGGGGGAAATGAGCAGTTCTTC.

The V gene is TRBV7-9, the J gene TRBJ1-1; D gene uncertain. CDR3 size: 12 residues. V lost 5 bases, J lost 11 bases, and 15 bases lay in between. The germline V gene has CDR1 SEHNR and CDR2 FQNEAQ (reference sequence). The CDR3 region has the DNA TGTGCCAGCAGCCCAGTGAGGGTTAAGGCTTTCTTT. Protein: CASSPVRVKAFF.

The J gene is TRBJ1-1, the V gene TRBV3-1 (or the pseudogene TRBV3-2), with 7 bases identical to TRBD1. The V gene end was trimmed by 4 bases and the J gene end by 1 base; junction bases not matched to a gene: 3. Germline CDR1 and CDR2: LGHDT and YNNKEL (reference sequence). This CDR3 contains 14 residues. Here the CDR3 DNA reads TGTGCCAGCAGCCCCTACAGGGGGAACACTGAAGCTTTCTTT. This translates into CASSPYRGNTEAFF.

The rearrangement joins TRBV6-5 to TRBJ2-4; TRBD2 matches 7 bases. With 4 bases clipped from V and 6 bases from J, the junction kept 9 bases outside the gene matches. This CDR3 spans 15 amino acids. In germline, CDR1 is MNHEY, CDR2 SVGAGI. CDR3 in amino acids: CASSFTGRAGNIQYF. CDR3 DNA sequence: TGTGCCAGCAGTTTCACGGGGAGGGCTGGAAACATTCAGTACTTC.

The chain has TRBV6-5 and TRBJ2-7, with 11 nucleotides matching TRBD1. CDR3 length: 16 residues. J lost 3 bases, V lost 3 bases, and 7 bases had no gene match. Looked up from germline, CDR1 is MNHEY and CDR2 is SVGAGI. The CDR3 reads CASSYATGTGGYEQYF. The CDR3 DNA follows: TGTGCCAGCAGTTATGCAACCGGGACAGGGGGCTACGAGCAGTACTTC.

Only one count was recorded for this clone. The chain combines TRBV9 with TRBJ1-2; no clear D gene. Per the germline V gene, CDR1 is SGDLS and CDR2 is YYNGEE. Trimming left V 3 bases short and J 4 bases short, with 4 bases between. The CDR3 covers 11 residues. CDR3 region: CASSDSYGYTF. As DNA, the CDR3 is TGTGCCAGCAGCGATAGCTATGGCTACACCTTC.

This clone was detected a few times. The J gene is TRBJ2-1, the V gene TRBV14; D gene uncertain. The V and J ends lost 2 bases and 2 bases respectively, with 7 bases between them. From germline, CDR1 is SGHDN and CDR2 FVKESK. The CDR3 sequence is 14 residues long. Here the CDR3 reads CASSQLVAYNEQFF. The DNA for the CDR3 is TGTGCCAGCAGCCAACTAGTCGCCTACAATGAGCAGTTCTTC.

This chain joins TRBV28 and TRBJ1-2; 7 nucleotides align to TRBD1. Trimming at V came to 6 bases and at J to 5 bases, leaving 15 bases not matched to a gene. CDR1 and CDR2 (germline): MDHEN, SYDVKM. The CDR3 covers 16 residues. Written as DNA, the CDR3 is TGTGCCAGCAGAGACCTAGTCGGACAGGCTATATATGGCTACACCTTC. It yields the protein CASRDLVGQAIYGYTF.

V is TRBV15 and J is TRBJ1-1, with a tentative D call TRBD1 (6 bases). The V gene's germline CDR1 is LNHNV and CDR2 YYDKDF (reference sequence). Between the trimmed V and J ends, which lost 5 bases and 11 bases, there was a span of 18 bases. CDR3 size: 13 residues. This CDR3 is CATSGLGGRGAFF. The CDR3 DNA is TGTGCCACCAGCGGCCTCGGGGGGCGCGGGGCTTTCTTT.

This clone was observed a few times. The chain uses TRBV7-8 and TRBJ2-7, with 8 nucleotides matching TRBD2. The CDR3 runs 14 residues. Germline-derived CDR1 and CDR2 are SGHVS and FQNEAQ. The V gene end was trimmed by 7 bases and the J gene end by 2 bases; junction bases not matched to a gene: 7. CDR3 DNA: TGTGCCAGCATCAAAGGACTAGCCACCTACGAGCAGTACTTC. This codes for CASIKGLATYEQYF.

J is TRBJ1-3 and V is TRBV20-1; D is undetermined. CDR1 is DFQATT and CDR2 is SNEGSKA in the germline V gene (reference sequence). The ends were cut back, 5 bases at V and 2 bases at J, with 4 bases in the middle. The CDR3 sequence is 11 residues long. The CDR3: CSAFAGNTIYF. The DNA of the CDR3 is TGCAGTGCTTTCGCTGGAAACACCATATATTTT.

The rearrangement joins TRBV18 to TRBJ2-3; 11 nucleotides line up with TRBD1. The CDR3 consists of 18 residues. Germline V CDR1 and CDR2: KGHSH, LQKENI. The trim removed 3 bases at V and 1 base at J, leaving 9 bases unmatched. The DNA of the CDR3 is TGTGCCAGCTCACCGAGGGACAGGGGGAGTGTGGGCACAGATACGCAGTATTTT. Translation: CASSPRDRGSVGTDTQYF.

The chain is built from TRBV28 and TRBJ2-7, with 8 bases matching TRBD1. This CDR3 region has 15 residues. V lost 6 bases, J lost 3 bases, and 10 bases stayed unmatched. Germline V gives CDR1 MDHEN, CDR2 SYDVKM. The DNA for the CDR3 is TGTGCCAGCAGCTTAGGACAGGGCTCAAACTACGAGCAGTACTTC. This sequence encodes CASSLGQGSNYEQYF.

The chain carries TRBV7-2 and TRBJ1-1; 7 bases align to TRBD1. Germline V CDR1 and CDR2: SGHTA, FQGNSA. This CDR3 has 16 amino acids. V trimming: 0 bases; J trimming: 3 bases; junction bases outside the gene matches: 7. CDR3: CASSLAEGARYTEAFF. CDR3 sequence (DNA): TGTGCCAGCAGCTTAGCGGAGGGGGCGCGGTACACTGAAGCTTTCTTT.

V and J are TRBV6-1 and TRBJ1-3, with 7 positions matching TRBD1. CDR1 MNHNS and CDR2 SASEGT come from the germline V gene. This CDR3 spans 16 amino acids. V was clipped by 4 bases and J by 0 bases; unmatched bases: 6. The CDR3 nucleotides are TGTGCCAGCAGTGCTTATGAGGGGGCCTCTGGAAACACCATATATTTT. The encoded protein is CASSAYEGASGNTIYF.

V is TRBV4-2 and J is TRBJ2-3, with 8 bases that match TRBD2. Germline V gene sequence: CDR1 LGHNA, CDR2 YNFKEQ. Trimming removed 0 bases from V and 1 base from J; junction bases left unmatched: 6. The CDR3 length is 17 residues. The CDR3 spells CASSQDPGGGRTDTQYF. The CDR3 DNA is TGTGCCAGCAGCCAAGACCCCGGGGGGGGGCGCACAGATACGCAGTATTTT.

The CDR3 nucleotides are TGTGCCACCAGTGATATCACTAGCGGGGGGGAGTTGGGGACCCAGTACTTC. Its translation is CATSDITSGGELGTQYF. This rearrangement joins TRBV24-1 to TRBJ2-5, with 13 bases matching TRBD2. The CDR3 totals 17 residues. J gave up 7 bases and V 3 bases, and 10 bases lay outside the gene matches. The germline CDR1 and CDR2 sequences are KGHDR and SFDVKD.